A single sample gave rise to the 26 T cell receptor beta chains below, sequenced in a study of OX40 agonist ivuxolimab in advanced cancers. Here immunoSEQ multiplex PCR was the method, and the copy in TCRdb shows in-frame clones only, minus some. The sample records 20,000 to 30,000 clones, approximately 80% being singletons. The input for sequencing was CD4+ or CD8+ T cells sorted from blood, taken in a trial of the OX40 agonist ivuxolimab. These receptors came from an adult with an advanced solid tumor such as melanoma, head and neck, liver or kidney cancer.

The J gene is TRBJ2-1, the V gene TRBV7-2, with D hard to call. V was clipped by 3 bases and J by 7 bases, with 7 bases between them. Germline loops: CDR1 SGHTA, CDR2 FQGNSA. There are 12 residues in the CDR3. CDR3 DNA sequence: TGTGCCAGCAGCTTTTTAGGGAATGAGCAGTTCTTC. It specifies CASSFLGNEQFF.

V gene TRBV6-5 combines with J gene TRBJ1-4; no reliable D call. Per the germline V gene, CDR1 is MNHEY and CDR2 is SVGAGI. CDR3 length: 11 amino acids. V lost 8 bases and J 8 bases, leaving 9 bases between the germline ends. The CDR3 protein is CASSSGEKLFF. DNA for the CDR3: TGTGCCAGCTCCTCTGGAGAAAAACTGTTTTTT.

CDR3: CASSSDPPGQLTDTQYF. CDR3 nucleotides: TGCGCCAGCAGCTCAGATCCACCGGGACAGCTCACAGATACGCAGTATTTT. The rearrangement links TRBV5-1 to TRBJ2-3; 7 nucleotides match TRBD1. This CDR3 comprises 17 residues. Germline assignment: CDR1 SGHRS and CDR2 YFSETQ. Unmatched junction bases numbered 12, after V lost 3 bases and J lost 2 bases.

The chain has TRBV5-6 and TRBJ2-7, with 10 bases aligning to TRBD1. Germline assignment: CDR1 SGHDT and CDR2 YYEEEE. V shed 4 bases and J 2 bases; nucleotides not matched to a gene: 3. The CDR3 has 14 amino acids. The CDR3 DNA sequence: TGTGCCAGCAGCCGGACAGGGGGGCCCTACGAGCAGTACTTC. It yields the protein CASSRTGGPYEQYF.

This chain joins TRBV11-2 and TRBJ2-5, with D possibly being TRBD1 or TRBD2 (5 bases each). Trimming cost V 6 bases and J 7 bases, with 18 bases left between them. CDR3 length equals 14 residues. Germline CDR1 reads SGHAT; CDR2 reads FQNNGV. The CDR3 sequence is CASSPVGAGGTQYF. Written as DNA, the CDR3 is TGTGCCAGCAGTCCAGTCGGGGCTGGGGGGACCCAGTACTTC.

This chain connects TRBV29-1 to TRBJ2-7, with 7 bases fitting TRBD1. The CDR3 runs 15 residues. CDR1 is SQVTM, CDR2 ANQGSEA, per germline. V gave up 2 bases and J gave up 3 bases; unmatched junction bases: 10. CDR3 protein: CSVERDRHLYYEQYF. As DNA, the CDR3 is TGCAGCGTTGAAAGGGACAGACACTTATACTACGAGCAGTACTTC.

The rearrangement joins TRBV7-8 to TRBJ1-1, with D tentatively TRBD1 (5 bases). Between the trimmed V and J ends, which lost 5 bases and 1 base, there was a span of 17 bases. In germline, CDR1 is SGHVS, CDR2 FQNEAQ. The CDR3 consists of 16 residues. The CDR3 loop reads CASSPRLTQGNTEAFF. The CDR3 nucleotides read TGTGCCAGCAGCCCCCGCCTCACTCAGGGGAACACTGAAGCTTTCTTT. Looking up the rest from reference TRBV7-8 and TRBJ1-1 gives the full variable domain: GAGVSQSPRYKVAKRGQDVALRCDPISGHVSLFWYQQALGQGPEFLTYFQNEAQLDKSGLPSDRFFAERPEGSVSTLKIQRTQQEDSAVYLCASSPRLTQGNTEAFFGQGTRLTVV.

As DNA, the CDR3 is TGTGCCAGCAGCTTATTCTCGGCCTCAGGGCAGCCCCAGCATTTT. It yields the protein CASSLFSASGQPQHF. This sequence joins TRBV7-6 and TRBJ1-5; D is perhaps TRBD1 (5 bases). Trimming cost V 2 bases and J 7 bases, with 15 bases left between them. The CDR3 spans 15 residues. Germline CDR1 reads SGHVS; CDR2 reads FNYEAQ.

J is TRBJ2-5 and V is TRBV2; possible D gene TRBD1, 6 bases. Judging by the DNA end, TRBJ2-7 fits better; the J call may be wrong. This CDR3 is 15 amino acids long. Germline loops: CDR1 SNHLY, CDR2 FYNNEI. As DNA, the CDR3 is TGTGCCAGCAGTGAACTGGACAGCGAATCCTACGAGCAGTACTTC. Residues: CASSELDSESYEQYF.

This clone occurred a few times. V gene TRBV18 combines with J gene TRBJ1-1; tentative D call: TRBD1 (6 bases). The CDR3 has 13 residues. The V end was cut by 3 bases, the J end by 6 bases, with 11 bases between. The V gene's germline CDR1 is KGHSH and CDR2 LQKENI. The CDR3 DNA reads as TGTGCCAGCTCACCGAGTGGGGGGCCTGAAGCTTTCTTT. Its protein product is CASSPSGGPEAFF. Drawing the rest from reference TRBV18 and TRBJ1-1, the complete variable domain is NAGVMQNPRHLVRRRGQEARLRCSPMKGHSHVYWYRQLPEEGLKFMVYLQKENIIDESGMPKERFSAEFPKEGPSILRIQQVVRGDSAAYFCASSPSGGPEAFFGQGTRLTVV.

This clone is large (0.1 to 1%) within its sample. The gene calls are TRBV19 and TRBJ1-4; D is possibly TRBD1 (5 bases). Germline V gene lookup returns CDR1 LNHDA and CDR2 SQIVND (reference sequence). The CDR3 spans 15 residues. V shed 0 bases and J shed 11 bases, with 16 bases lying between them. The CDR3 is CASSIDGATRGKLFF. CDR3 sequence (DNA): TGTGCCAGTAGTATAGACGGGGCGACCCGTGGGAAACTGTTTTTT.

The chain combines TRBV5-1 with TRBJ1-6; D is undetermined. Trimming shortened V by 0 bases and J by 9 bases, and 16 bases separated the two germline ends. Looked up from germline, CDR1 is SGHRS and CDR2 is YFSETQ. This CDR3 comprises 16 residues. The CDR3 bases are TGCGCCAGCAGCTTGGAAAATTGGGCGAGGAGTTCACCCCTCCACTTT. It is translated as CASSLENWARSSPLHF. The full variable domain, rest sourced from reference TRBV5-1 and TRBJ1-6, is KAGVTQTPRYLIKTRGQQVTLSCSPISGHRSVSWYQQTPGQGLQFLFEYFSETQRNKGNFPGRFSGRQFSNSRSEMNVSTLELGDSALYLCASSLENWARSSPLHFGNGTRLTVT.

The gene calls are TRBV14 and TRBJ2-5, with 8 bases lining up with TRBD1. The V gene end was trimmed by 2 bases and the J gene end by 4 bases; junction bases not matched to a gene: 15. CDR3 length: 18 residues. Per the germline V gene, CDR1 is SGHDN and CDR2 is FVKESK. The CDR3 sequence: CASSQNDRGRDWRETQYF. DNA for the CDR3: TGTGCCAGCAGCCAAAACGACAGGGGCCGCGATTGGAGAGAGACCCAGTACTTC. The full variable domain, completed using reference TRBV14 and TRBJ2-5, is EAGVTQFPSHSVIEKGQTVTLRCDPISGHDNLYWYRRVMGKEIKFLLHFVKESKQDESGMPNNRFLAERTGGTYSTLKVQPAELEDSGVYFCASSQNDRGRDWRETQYFGPGTRLLVL.

This clone has just one count. The chain carries TRBV6-7 and TRBJ2-2; 14 nucleotides line up with TRBD2. TRBV6-7 is recorded as an ORF, its role being uncertain. Trimming removed 2 bases from V and 3 bases from J; junction bases left unmatched: 8. This CDR3 has 19 amino acids. The CDR3 DNA follows: TGTGCCAGCAGTTACGGGAGGAGACTAGCGGGGGGGGACACCGGGGAGCTGTTTTTT. Translation gives CASSYGRRLAGGDTGELFF.

This clone has just a few counts. V gene TRBV7-9 combines with J gene TRBJ1-2; 10 nucleotides align to TRBD1. V was pared by 5 bases and J by 6 bases, with 15 bases of the junction left unmatched. Looked up from germline, CDR1 is SEHNR and CDR2 is FQNEAQ (reference sequence). The CDR3 is 17 residues long. DNA of the CDR3: TGTGCCAGCAGCATTCATCTGGGGACAGGGGAAAGAGATGGCTACACCTTC. Translated, it gives CASSIHLGTGERDGYTF.

The chain joins TRBV4-1 to TRBJ1-3; 8 bases align to TRBD1. After removal of 1 base from V and 3 bases from J, the junction contained 5 bases not matched to a gene. This CDR3 has 16 residues. Germline loops: CDR1 MGHRA, CDR2 YSYEKL. CDR3 nucleotides: TGCGCCAGCAGCCAAGTGACAGGGGCGGATGGAAACACCATATATTTT. Protein product: CASSQVTGADGNTIYF.

The V call is TRBV15, the J call TRBJ2-7; D is perhaps TRBD2 (5 bases). Trimming left V 4 bases short and J 4 bases short, with 14 bases between. The length of the CDR3 is 14 residues. Germline CDR1 LNHNV, CDR2 YYDKDF (reference sequence). CDR3 residues: CATSKSRGTYEQYF. Written as DNA, the CDR3 is TGTGCCACCAGCAAGTCCCGGGGAACGTACGAGCAGTACTTC.

The chain recombines TRBV2 with TRBJ1-3; D is possibly TRBD1 (6 bases). V was clipped by 5 bases and J by 4 bases, with 12 bases between them. This CDR3 region has 14 residues. Germline CDR1 reads SNHLY; CDR2 reads FYNNEI. The CDR3 nucleotides are TGTGCCAGCAGTCTTACAGGGTACGGAAACACCATATATTTT. This sequence encodes CASSLTGYGNTIYF.

The chain employs TRBV5-8 and TRBJ1-1; D not certain. CDR3 length: 16 amino acids. V dropped 0 bases and J dropped 0 bases, with 12 bases sitting between them. Germline assignment: CDR1 SGHTS and CDR2 YDEGEE. The CDR3 protein is CASSLAQVVMNTEAFF. CDR3 DNA sequence: TGTGCCAGCAGCTTGGCCCAGGTGGTAATGAACACTGAAGCTTTCTTT.

The chain recombines TRBV7-2 with TRBJ2-3; no clear D. Deletions cut 4 bases from V and 6 bases from J, with 8 bases between. Germline CDR1 reads SGHTA; CDR2 reads FQGNSA. The CDR3 covers 12 residues. CDR3 coding DNA: TGTGCCAGCAGCTCCCCCCCCGATACGCAGTATTTT. It specifies CASSSPPDTQYF.

The chain links TRBV10-3 to TRBJ2-3; the D is unclear. V was trimmed by 6 bases and J by 2 bases, leaving 9 bases between them. Germline CDR1 is ENHRY and CDR2 is SYGVKD. The CDR3 covers 13 residues. The CDR3 reads CAIRWTDTDTQYF. As DNA, the CDR3 is TGTGCCATCAGGTGGACGGACACAGATACGCAGTATTTT.

The V call is TRBV4-3, the J call TRBJ1-3, with D uncertain. The germline V gene encodes CDR1 LGHNA and CDR2 YSLEER. There are 17 residues in the CDR3. V was trimmed by 0 bases and J by 4 bases, leaving 16 bases between them. CDR3 in amino acids: CASSQDSGTARGNTIYF. The CDR3 nucleotides read TGCGCCAGCAGCCAAGATTCGGGAACAGCCCGGGGAAACACCATATATTTT.

V and J are TRBV18 and TRBJ2-3, with D unclear. V lost 2 bases, J lost 0 bases, and 9 bases lay in between. The CDR3 is 15 residues long. Germline CDR1 reads KGHSH; CDR2 reads LQKENI. The CDR3 loop reads CASSPVAASTDTQYF. The CDR3 nucleotides are TGTGCCAGCTCACCAGTCGCAGCTAGCACAGATACGCAGTATTTT.

The chain couples TRBV7-6 to TRBJ2-7; D tentatively reads TRBD1 or TRBD2 (5 bases each). CDR1 is SGHVS and CDR2 is FNYEAQ in the germline V gene. This CDR3 is 13 amino acids long. Trimming removed 5 bases at V and 6 bases at J, with 14 bases between. For the CDR3, the DNA is TGTGCCAGCAGCCGATTAAAGGGGAGCGAGCAGTACTTC. It is translated as CASSRLKGSEQYF.

The chain employs TRBV4-1 and TRBJ2-7; D unclear. The germline CDR1 and CDR2 sequences are MGHRA and YSYEKL. The germline V and J ends were trimmed by 1 base and 5 bases, with 18 bases remaining between them. This CDR3 contains 16 residues. In nucleotides, the CDR3 is TGCGCCAGCAGCCAAGTCGGGCCCTACACCGGCGACGAGCAGTACTTC. Translating it yields CASSQVGPYTGDEQYF.

The chain has TRBV7-6 and TRBJ2-1; 11 bases align to TRBD2. The V and J ends lost 1 base and 6 bases, in that order; junction bases with no gene match: 2. Germline CDR1 and CDR2: SGHVS and FNYEAQ. There are 15 residues in the CDR3. The CDR3 sequence is CASSLGSGGANEQFF. DNA for the CDR3: TGTGCCAGCAGCTTAGGTAGCGGGGGGGCCAATGAGCAGTTCTTC.